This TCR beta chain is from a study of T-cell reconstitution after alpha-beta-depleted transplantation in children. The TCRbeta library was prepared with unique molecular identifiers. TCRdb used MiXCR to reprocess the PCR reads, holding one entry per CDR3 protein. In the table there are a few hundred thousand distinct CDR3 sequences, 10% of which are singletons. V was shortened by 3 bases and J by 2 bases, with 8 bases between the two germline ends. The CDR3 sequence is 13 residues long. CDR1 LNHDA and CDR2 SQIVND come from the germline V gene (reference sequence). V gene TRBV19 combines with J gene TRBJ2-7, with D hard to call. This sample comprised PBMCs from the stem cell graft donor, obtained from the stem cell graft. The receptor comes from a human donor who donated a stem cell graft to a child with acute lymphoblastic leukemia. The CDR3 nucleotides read TGTGCCAGTAGTATCCCCCCAACCTACGAGCAGTACTTC. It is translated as CASSIPPTYEQYF.